This T cell receptor (beta chain) came from a study of T cell changes during pregnancy in multiple sclerosis (dated 2019 in TCRdb). The study in broad terms: Changes in the T cell repertoire over the course of pregnancy were examined in this study in women with multiple sclerosis.

The library came from the immunoSEQ multiplex PCR assay. What TCRdb holds here is the immuneACCESS table cut down to in-frame rearrangements. Part of the clones is not present; checked against another copy, under half of the missing clones reflect an unresolved V gene, and the others are unexplained. The sample table shows approximately 100,000 clones, and 80% to 95% are seen once. Of the sample, about 3.5% falls within the top ten clones. Regarding this clone: Its recognized antigen is unknown. Base-call qualities are not available, and no considerably larger clone is one nucleotide away.

The germline V gene specifies MNHNS as CDR1 and SASEGT as CDR2. The CDR3, from cysteine to phenylalanine, totals 13 residues. Here the CDR3 DNA is all that survives: 39 bases in frame from base 1. From V the trimming removes 8 bases and from J it removes 7 bases, while the gene matches leave 9 bases of the junction unaccounted for. The chain uses TRBV6-1 and TRBJ1-2, and 8 junctional nucleotides match TRBD1. The receptor comes from a female donor with multiple sclerosis, enrolled in a pregnancy study. This specimen was peripheral blood, taken after pregnancy. The DNA sequence reads TGTGCCAGCCTTGCAGGGGGCATCGGTGGCTACACCTTC. Translated, it reads CASLAGGIGGYTF.